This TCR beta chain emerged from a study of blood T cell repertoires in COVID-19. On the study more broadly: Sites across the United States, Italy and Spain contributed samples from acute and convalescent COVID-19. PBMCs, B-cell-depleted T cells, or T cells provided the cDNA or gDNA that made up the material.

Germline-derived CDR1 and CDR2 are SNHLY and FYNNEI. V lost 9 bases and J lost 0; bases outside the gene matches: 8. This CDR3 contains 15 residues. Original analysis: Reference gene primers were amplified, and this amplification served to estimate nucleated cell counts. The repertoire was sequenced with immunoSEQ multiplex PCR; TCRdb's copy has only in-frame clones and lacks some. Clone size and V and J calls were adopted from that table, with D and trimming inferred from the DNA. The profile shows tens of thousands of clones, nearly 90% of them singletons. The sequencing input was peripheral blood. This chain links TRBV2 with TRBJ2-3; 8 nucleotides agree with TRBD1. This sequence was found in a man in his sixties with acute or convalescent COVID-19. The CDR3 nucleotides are TGTGCCAGTCAACAGGGGGAACCTAGCACAGATACGCAGTATTTT. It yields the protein CASQQGEPSTDTQYF.